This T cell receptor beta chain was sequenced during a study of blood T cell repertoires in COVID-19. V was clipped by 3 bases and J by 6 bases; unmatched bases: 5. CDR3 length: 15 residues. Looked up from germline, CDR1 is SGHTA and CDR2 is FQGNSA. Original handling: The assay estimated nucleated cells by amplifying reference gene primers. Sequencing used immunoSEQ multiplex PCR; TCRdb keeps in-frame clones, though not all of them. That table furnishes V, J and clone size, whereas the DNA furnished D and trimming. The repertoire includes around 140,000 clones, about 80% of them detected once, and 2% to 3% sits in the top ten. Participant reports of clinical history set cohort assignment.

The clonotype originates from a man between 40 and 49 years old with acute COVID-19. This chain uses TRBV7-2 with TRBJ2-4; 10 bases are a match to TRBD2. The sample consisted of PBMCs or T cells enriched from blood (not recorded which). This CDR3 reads CASSFSGGGRNIQYF. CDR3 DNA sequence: TGTGCCAGCAGCTTCAGCGGGGGGGGGAGAAACATTCAGTACTTC.